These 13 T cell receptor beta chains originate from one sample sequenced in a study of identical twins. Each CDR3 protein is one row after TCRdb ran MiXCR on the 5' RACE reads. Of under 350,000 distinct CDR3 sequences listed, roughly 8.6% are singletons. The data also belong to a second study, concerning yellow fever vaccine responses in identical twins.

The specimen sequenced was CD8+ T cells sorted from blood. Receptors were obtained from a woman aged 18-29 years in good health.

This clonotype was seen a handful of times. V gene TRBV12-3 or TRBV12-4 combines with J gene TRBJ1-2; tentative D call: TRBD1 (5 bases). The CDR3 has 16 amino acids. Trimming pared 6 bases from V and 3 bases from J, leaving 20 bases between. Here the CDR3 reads CASRREKGVKDYGYTF. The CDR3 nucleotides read TGTGCCAGCAGGAGAGAAAAAGGGGTGAAGGACTATGGCTACACCTTC.

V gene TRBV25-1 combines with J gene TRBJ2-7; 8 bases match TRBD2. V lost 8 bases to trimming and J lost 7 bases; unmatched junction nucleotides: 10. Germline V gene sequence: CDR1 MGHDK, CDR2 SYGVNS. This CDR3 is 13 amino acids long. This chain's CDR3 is CASHRGGNREQYF. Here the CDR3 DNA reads TGTGCCAGCCACCGCGGGGGGAATAGGGAGCAGTACTTC.

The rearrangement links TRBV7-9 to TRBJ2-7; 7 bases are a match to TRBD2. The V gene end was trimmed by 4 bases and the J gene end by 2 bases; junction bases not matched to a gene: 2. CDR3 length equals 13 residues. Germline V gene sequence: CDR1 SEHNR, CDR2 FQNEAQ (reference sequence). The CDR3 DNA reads TGTGCCAGCAGCTGGGAGGGCGCCTACGAGCAGTACTTC. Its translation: CASSWEGAYEQYF.

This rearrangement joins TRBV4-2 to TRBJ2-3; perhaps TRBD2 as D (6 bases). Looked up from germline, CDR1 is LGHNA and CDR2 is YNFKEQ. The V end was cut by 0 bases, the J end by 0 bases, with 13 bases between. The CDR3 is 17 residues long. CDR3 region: CASSQDPSGRSTDTQYF. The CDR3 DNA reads TGTGCCAGCAGCCAAGATCCGTCAGGGAGGAGCACAGATACGCAGTATTTT.

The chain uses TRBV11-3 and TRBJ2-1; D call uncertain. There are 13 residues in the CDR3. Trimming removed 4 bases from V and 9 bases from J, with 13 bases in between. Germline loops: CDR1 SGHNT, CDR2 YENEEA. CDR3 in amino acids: CASSSYETGEQFF. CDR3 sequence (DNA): TGTGCCAGCAGCTCTTATGAGACTGGTGAGCAGTTCTTC.

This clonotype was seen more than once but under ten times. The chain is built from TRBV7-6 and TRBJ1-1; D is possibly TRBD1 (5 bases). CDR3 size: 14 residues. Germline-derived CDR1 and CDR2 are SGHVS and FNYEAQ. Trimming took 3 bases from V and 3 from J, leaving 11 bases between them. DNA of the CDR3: TGTGCCAGCAGCTTCTCGCAGGGCGACACTGAAGCTTTCTTT. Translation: CASSFSQGDTEAFF.

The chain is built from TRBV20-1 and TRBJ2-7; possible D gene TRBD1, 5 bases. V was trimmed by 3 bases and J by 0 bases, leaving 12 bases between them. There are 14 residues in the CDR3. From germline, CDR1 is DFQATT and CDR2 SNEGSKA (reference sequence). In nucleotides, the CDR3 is TGCAGTGCTAGTCGAGGCGACAGCTCCTACGAGCAGTACTTC. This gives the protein CSASRGDSSYEQYF.

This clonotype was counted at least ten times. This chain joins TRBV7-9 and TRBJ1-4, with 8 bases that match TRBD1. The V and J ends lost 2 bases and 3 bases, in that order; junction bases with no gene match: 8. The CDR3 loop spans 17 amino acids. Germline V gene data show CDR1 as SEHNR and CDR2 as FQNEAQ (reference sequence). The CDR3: CASSLLTGGPPNEKLFF. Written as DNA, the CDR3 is TGTGCCAGCAGCTTATTAACAGGGGGGCCGCCTAATGAAAAACTGTTTTTT.

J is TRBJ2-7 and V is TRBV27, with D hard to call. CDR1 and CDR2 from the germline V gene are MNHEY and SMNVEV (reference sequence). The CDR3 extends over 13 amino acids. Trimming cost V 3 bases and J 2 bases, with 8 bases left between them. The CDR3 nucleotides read TGTGCCAGCAGTTTTTCCGTAACCTACGAGCAGTACTTC. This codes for CASSFSVTYEQYF.

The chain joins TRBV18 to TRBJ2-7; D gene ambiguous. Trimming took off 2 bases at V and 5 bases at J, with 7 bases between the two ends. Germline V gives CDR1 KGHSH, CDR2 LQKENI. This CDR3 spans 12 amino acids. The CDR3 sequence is CASSPGLDEQYF. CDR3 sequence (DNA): TGTGCCAGCTCACCAGGGCTGGACGAGCAGTACTTC.

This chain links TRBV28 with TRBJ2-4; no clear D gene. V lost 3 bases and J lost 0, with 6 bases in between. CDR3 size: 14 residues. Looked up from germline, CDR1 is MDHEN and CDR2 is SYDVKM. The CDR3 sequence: CASSFSLAKNIQYF. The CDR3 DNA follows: TGTGCCAGCAGTTTCTCTTTAGCCAAAAACATTCAGTACTTC. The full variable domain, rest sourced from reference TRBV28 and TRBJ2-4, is DVKVTQSSRYLVKRTGEKVFLECVQDMDHENMFWYRQDPGLGLRLIYFSYDVKMKEKGDIPEGYSVSREKKERFSLILESASTNQTSMYLCASSFSLAKNIQYFGAGTRLSVL.

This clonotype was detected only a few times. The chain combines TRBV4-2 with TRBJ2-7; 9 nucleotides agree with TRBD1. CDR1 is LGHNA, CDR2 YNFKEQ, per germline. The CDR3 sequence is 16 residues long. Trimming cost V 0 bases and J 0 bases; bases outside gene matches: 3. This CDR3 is CASSQEQGASSYEQYF. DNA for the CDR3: TGTGCCAGCAGCCAAGAACAGGGGGCGAGCTCCTACGAGCAGTACTTC.

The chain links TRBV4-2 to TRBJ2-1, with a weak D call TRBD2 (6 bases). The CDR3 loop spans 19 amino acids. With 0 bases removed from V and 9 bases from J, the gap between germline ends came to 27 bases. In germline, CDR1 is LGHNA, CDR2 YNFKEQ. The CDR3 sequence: CASSQDLEGSSRLFGEQFF. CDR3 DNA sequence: TGTGCCAGCAGCCAAGATCTGGAGGGGTCTAGTCGTCTTTTCGGTGAGCAGTTCTTC.